The entry that follows covers one TCR beta chain sequence. Molecular barcoding with unique molecular identifiers was used for the TCRbeta library. TCRdb passed the PCR reads through MiXCR, listing each CDR3 protein once. The table lists some 590,000 distinct CDR3 sequences, about 10% of them singletons. The entry originates in a study of T-cell reconstitution after alpha-beta-depleted transplantation in children. This clonotype was sampled from a human donor who donated a stem cell graft to a child with acute myeloid leukemia. The source was PBMCs from the stem cell graft donor, collected from the stem cell graft.

CDR3 nucleotide sequence: TGCGCCAGCAGCTTGGTAACGGGGCTGAACTATGGCTACACCTTC. Translating gives CASSLVTGLNYGYTF. The V call is TRBV5-1, the J call TRBJ1-2; TRBD1 is a possible D gene (5 bases). V lost 0 bases to trimming and J lost 2 bases, with 11 bases between them. The germline gives CDR1 SGHRS, CDR2 YFSETQ. This CDR3 has 15 residues.